A single sample is the source of the 8 T cell receptor beta chains below, sequenced in a study of cytomegalovirus exposure and HLA in healthy donors. The primer mix had 60 Vbeta and 13 Jbeta primers. TCRdb's table, derived via immunoSEQ multiplex PCR, lists solely in-frame clones and lacks some. Of approximately 190,000 clones in the sample, roughly 80% were seen once. Material for sequencing was PBMCs. All receptors derive from a man in his forties or fifties in good health and CMV-seropositive.

CDR3 sequence: CASRGGGAGDNEQFF. For the CDR3, the DNA is TGTGCCAGCAGAGGTGGGGGGGCTGGCGACAATGAGCAGTTCTTC. The chain couples TRBV27 to TRBJ2-1; perhaps TRBD2 as D (7 bases). Trimming removed 6 bases at V and 5 bases at J, with 17 bases between. The CDR3 sequence is 15 residues long. Germline V gives CDR1 MNHEY, CDR2 SMNVEV (reference sequence).

The chain is built from TRBV29-1 and TRBJ2-7; the D gene is possibly TRBD2 (5 bases). With 7 bases removed from V and 2 bases from J, the gap between germline ends came to 15 bases. Germline CDR1 reads SQVTM; CDR2 reads ANQGSEA. The CDR3 consists of 13 residues. CDR3 nucleotides: TGCAGCGCCCGAGGGCTTAGGACCTACGAGCAGTACTTC. Amino acids: CSARGLRTYEQYF.

As to this clone: One junction end does not reproduce the germline sequence, and a read error may be involved. The chain joins TRBV30 to TRBJ1-1; a possible D gene is TRBD1 (5 bases). CDR1 is GTSNPN, CDR2 SVGIG, per germline (reference sequence). The length of the CDR3 is 11 residues. The CDR3 DNA is TGTGCCCGGAGTGTACGGGGGAGCCCTTTCTTT. Translating it yields CARSVRGSPFF. The full variable domain, rest sourced from reference TRBV30 and TRBJ1-1, is SQTIHQWPATLVQPVGSPLSLECTVEGTSNPNLYWYRQAAGRGLQLLFYSVGIGQISSEVPQNLSASRPQDRQFILSSKKLLLSDSGFYLCARSVRGSPFFGQGTRLTVV.

The chain uses TRBV5-6 and TRBJ1-5; D is perhaps TRBD1 (5 bases). Trimming cost V 0 bases and J 6 bases, with 13 bases left between them. CDR1 and CDR2 from the germline V gene are SGHDT and YYEEEE. This CDR3 comprises 15 residues. CDR3 loop: CASSLGGARGQPQHF. CDR3 sequence (DNA): TGTGCCAGCAGCTTGGGAGGGGCGCGGGGTCAGCCCCAGCATTTT. The whole variable domain, remainder taken from reference TRBV5-6 and TRBJ1-5, is DAGVTQSPTHLIKTRGQQVTLRCSPKSGHDTVSWYQQALGQGPQFIFQYYEEEERQRGNFPDRFSGHQFPNYSSELNVNALLLGDSALYLCASSLGGARGQPQHFGDGTRLSIL.

This chain uses TRBV14 with TRBJ1-1; D perhaps matches TRBD1 (6 bases). The CDR3 has 16 residues. Germline CDR1 and CDR2: SGHDN and FVKESK. V lost 3 bases and J lost 0, with 14 bases in between. CDR3 residues: CASSHRTGRMNTEAFF. As DNA, the CDR3 is TGTGCCAGCAGCCATAGAACAGGGCGGATGAACACTGAAGCTTTCTTT. Full variable domain (remainder filled in from reference TRBV14 and TRBJ1-1): EAGVTQFPSHSVIEKGQTVTLRCDPISGHDNLYWYRRVMGKEIKFLLHFVKESKQDESGMPNNRFLAERTGGTYSTLKVQPAELEDSGVYFCASSHRTGRMNTEAFFGQGTRLTVV.

This chain joins TRBV7-9 and TRBJ2-3; possibly TRBD1 for D (6 bases). The germline V gene encodes CDR1 SEHNR and CDR2 FQNEAQ (reference sequence). This CDR3 comprises 14 residues. The V gene lost 6 bases and the J gene lost 6 bases, with 16 bases spanning the gap. The CDR3 here is CASSLEGTTDTQYF. The CDR3 DNA reads TGTGCCAGCAGTCTAGAGGGGACAACGGATACGCAGTATTTT.

This clone was recorded a few times. The J gene is TRBJ2-3, the V gene TRBV29-1; 8 nucleotides match TRBD2. With V trimmed by 8 bases and J by 4 bases, 8 bases remained unmatched. Germline CDR1 and CDR2: SQVTM and ANQGSEA. The CDR3 contains 13 residues. For the CDR3, the DNA is TGCAGCCTCGGGCTAGCGGGTCCAGATACGCAGTATTTT. Protein product: CSLGLAGPDTQYF.

This rearrangement joins TRBV11-3 to TRBJ2-7; D possibly corresponds to TRBD1 (5 bases). This CDR3 contains 15 residues. Trimming left V 5 bases short and J 5 bases short, with 19 bases between. CDR1 and CDR2 (germline): SGHNT, YENEEA. The CDR3 bases are TGTGCCAGCAGCCTGGAGCAGGGCCCCCCTCACGAGCAGTACTTC. It codes for CASSLEQGPPHEQYF. Full variable domain (outside the CDR3, taken from reference TRBV11-3 and TRBJ2-7): EAGVVQSPRYKIIEKKQPVAFWCNPISGHNTLYWYLQNLGQGPELLIRYENEEAVDDSQLPKDRFSAERLKGVDSTLKIQPAELGDSAVYLCASSLEQGPPHEQYFGPGTRLTVT.